The entry that follows covers one T cell receptor (beta chain) sequence. These data are taken from a study of early T cells in non-severe SARS-CoV-2 infection. Germline CDR1 reads MDHEN; CDR2 reads SYDVKM. This CDR3 has 16 residues. V was pared by 5 bases and J by 3 bases, with 7 bases of the junction left unmatched. TCRdb reprocessed the 5' RACE reads via MiXCR and lists one record per CDR3 protein. The sample lists about 56,000 distinct CDR3 sequences; 10% to 15% were seen once. The gene calls are TRBV28 and TRBJ2-2, with 9 positions matching TRBD2. Sequenced: whole blood. The sequence derives from an adult who was a healthcare worker with PCR-confirmed SARS-CoV-2 infection or an uninfected control (not recorded which). CDR3 amino acids: CASSATLAGYTGELFF. CDR3 in DNA: TGTGCCAGCAGTGCCACTCTAGCGGGGTACACCGGGGAGCTGTTTTTT.